Listed below are T cell receptor beta chains from one sample, sequenced in a study of shared clonotypes between healthy human individuals. The data were produced by immunoSEQ multiplex PCR, yet TCRdb's version contains in-frame clones alone and is incomplete. The sample lists 1,500,000 or so clones, 97% to 99% seen once, with roughly 0.36% in the top ten. Source material: naive CD4+ T cells sorted from blood. These receptors all come from a man younger than 45 in good health. Each CDR3 is given with its conserved first and last residue. D genes are given only for firm matches. Only some rows state a clone size, as once, few, many or a class for expanded clones.

V	size	D	J	DNA	CDR3
TRBV28	NA	NA	TRBJ1-5	TGTGCCAGCAGCCACCAGGGGAATCAGCCCCAGCATTTT	CASSHQGNQPQHF
TRBV29-1	NA	NA	TRBJ2-6	TGCAGCGTGGCTTCATCCTCTGGGGCCAACGTCCTGACTTTC	CSVASSSGANVLTF
TRBV11-3	NA	NA	TRBJ2-1	TGTGCCAGCAGCTTAGGGAGGGATCGGGAAATCAATGAGCAGTTCTTC	CASSLGRDREINEQFF
TRBV18	NA	NA	TRBJ2-3	TGTGCCAGCTTACCAAAAGGTCCGGGACCACCGCCGGATACGCAGTATTTT	CASLPKGPGPPPDTQYF
TRBV2	NA	NA	TRBJ2-7	TGTGCCACAAGCCCGAGTTGGTGGGACACCTCCTACGAGCAGTACTTC	CATSPSWWDTSYEQYF
TRBV5-6	NA	TRBD1	TRBJ1-2	TGTGCCAGCAGTCCCGTTACAGGGGGCGCATTTAACTATGGCTACACCTTC	CASSPVTGGAFNYGYTF
TRBV29-1	NA	NA	TRBJ2-1	TGCAGCGTGGACTCGAAAAGCTCCTACAATGAGCAGTTCTTC	CSVDSKSSYNEQFF
TRBV12-5	NA	NA	TRBJ1-2	TGTGCTAGTGGTTTGGTAGGGTATGGCTACACCTTC	CASGLVGYGYTF
TRBV9	NA	NA	TRBJ2-3	TGTGCCAGCAGCGAGTCTAGCAACATGGCGGGTTACACAGATACGCAGTATTTT	CASSESSNMAGYTDTQYF
TRBV13	NA	NA	TRBJ2-3	TGTGCCAGCAGCCTGTCGGGGGCATCGAGCACAGATACGCAGTATTTT	CASSLSGASSTDTQYF
TRBV18	NA	TRBD1	TRBJ2-5	TGTGCCAGCTCACCAGACAGGGCTTCGAACCTTCAGGGGACCCAGTACTTC	CASSPDRASNLQGTQYF
TRBV29-1	NA	NA	TRBJ2-1	TGCAGCGGGTCCTACAATGAGCAGTTCTTC	CSGSYNEQFF
TRBV19	NA	NA	TRBJ1-5	TGTGCCAGTAGAATTAATAGCAATCAGCCCCAGCATTTT	CASRINSNQPQHF
TRBV29-1	NA	TRBD2	TRBJ2-7	TGCAGCGTACAATTGGGACTAGCCTACGAGCAGTACTTC	CSVQLGLAYEQYF
TRBV5-1	NA	TRBD1	TRBJ2-2	TGCGCCAGCAGCCCAAGAGGGACAGGGGTAGACACCGGGGAGCTGTTTTTT	CASSPRGTGVDTGELFF
TRBV10-3	NA	TRBD2	TRBJ2-7	TGTGCCATCAGTGAGCTGGCTAGCGGGAACTACGAGCAGTACTTC	CAISELASGNYEQYF
TRBV6-5	NA	TRBD2	TRBJ2-7	TGTGCCAGCAGTTACGATCGACTAGCGGTTGCCTACGAGCAGTACTTC	CASSYDRLAVAYEQYF
TRBV2	NA	TRBD1	TRBJ2-7	TGTGCCAGCAGTGCCATAGGGGGCGCCGGGTACGAGCAGTACTTC	CASSAIGGAGYEQYF
TRBV7-8	NA	NA	TRBJ1-2	TGTGCCAGCAGCTTATCGGGGGACGGCTATGGCTACACCTTC	CASSLSGDGYGYTF
TRBV5-1	NA	TRBD1	TRBJ1-4	TGCGCCAGCAGCTTGGTAACAGGGGCAGGTGAAAAACTGTTTTTT	CASSLVTGAGEKLFF
TRBV7-9	NA	NA	TRBJ2-3	TGTGCCAGCAGCCGGGGTGGTGGGGATACGCAGTATTTT	CASSRGGGDTQYF
TRBV7-3	NA	NA	TRBJ2-3	TGTGCCAGCAGCTCCGACCCCACAGATACGCAGTATTTT	CASSSDPTDTQYF
TRBV29-1	NA	TRBD1	TRBJ2-7	TGCAGCGTTCGTACCATCGGGACAGTCCTTTCCTACGAGCAGTACTTC	CSVRTIGTVLSYEQYF
TRBV7-8	NA	NA	TRBJ2-1	TGTGCCAGCAGTCGAAAGTCAGGACCATACAATGAGCAGTTCTTC	CASSRKSGPYNEQFF
TRBV14	NA	NA	TRBJ1-1	TGTGCCAGCAGCCACCAGAGGTTGGGGGGGATCATGAACACTGAAGCTTTCTTT	CASSHQRLGGIMNTEAFF
TRBV2	NA	TRBD1	TRBJ2-7	TGTGCCAGCCGTTTCGGGACAGGGCTTGCCTACGAGCAGTACTTC	CASRFGTGLAYEQYF
TRBV9	NA	NA	TRBJ1-1	TGTGCCAGCAGCGCCGTCCTAGGGTCTGAAGCTTTCTTT	CASSAVLGSEAFF
TRBV6-5	NA	NA	TRBJ2-7	TGTGCCAGCAGTTACTCGACACAGGGCGAGCAGTACTTC	CASSYSTQGEQYF
TRBV14	NA	TRBD2	TRBJ2-1	TGTGCCAGCAGCCAACAAAATAGCGGGAGGGCGCGCGAGCAGTTCTTC	CASSQQNSGRAREQFF
TRBV5-1	NA	TRBD2	TRBJ2-7	TGCGCCAGCAGCTTTTCGGCTAGCGGGCCCTACGAGCAGTACTTC	CASSFSASGPYEQYF
TRBV5-1	NA	NA	TRBJ2-6	TGCGCCAGCACTACGGACTCTGGGGCCAACGTCCTGACTTTC	CASTTDSGANVLTF
TRBV7-2	NA	NA	TRBJ2-7	TGTGCCAGCAGCTTAGAAGCCACTAGCAGCGAGCAGTACTTC	CASSLEATSSEQYF
TRBV4-1	NA	NA	TRBJ1-2	TGCGCCAGCAGCCAAGTCGGGGCGGGAAGGGGCTACACCTTC	CASSQVGAGRGYTF
TRBV7-9	once	NA	TRBJ2-7	TGTGCCAGCAGCAGTCAGGGTATCTCCTACGAGCAGTACTTC	CASSSQGISYEQYF
TRBV28	NA	NA	TRBJ2-7	TGTGCCAGCAGTCCAGTCGGGGGCGAGCAGTACTTC	CASSPVGGEQYF
TRBV5-1	NA	TRBD1	TRBJ2-2	TGCGCCAGCAGCCACGGTCCAGGGGGCAGCGGGGAGCTGTTTTTT	CASSHGPGGSGELFF
TRBV5-1	once	NA	TRBJ2-7	TGCGCCAGCAGCTCAGAGACAGGTCTCGAGCAGTACTTC	CASSSETGLEQYF
TRBV14	NA	NA	TRBJ1-2	TGTGCCAGCAGCCAAGGTTCTAGTGCGGGGTACTATGGCTACACCTTC	CASSQGSSAGYYGYTF
TRBV14	NA	NA	TRBJ2-3	TGTGCCAGCAGCCATGACCGGTACGCGGGAGATACGCAGTATTTT	CASSHDRYAGDTQYF
TRBV14	NA	NA	TRBJ1-1	TGTGCCAGCAGCTCCCGGGGGGGAAGTGAAGCTTTCTTT	CASSSRGGSEAFF
TRBV23-1	NA	TRBD2	TRBJ2-7	TGCGCCAGCAGTCGCCCAAACCTCGGGGGGGCCCCCTACGAGCAGTACTTC	CASSRPNLGGAPYEQYF
TRBV6-5	NA	TRBD1	TRBJ2-7	TGTGCCAGCAGTTGGACGGGACAGGGCTACGAGCAGTACTTC	CASSWTGQGYEQYF
TRBV5-1	NA	NA	TRBJ2-5	TGCGCCAGCAGTGAAGGGAGCGTACACCCAGGGACCCAGTACTTC	CASSEGSVHPGTQYF
TRBV15	once	NA	TRBJ1-5	TGTGCCACCAGCAGAGATCAGGGTCAGCCCCAGCATTTT	CATSRDQGQPQHF
TRBV2	NA	NA	TRBJ2-3	TGTGCCAGCCTCACAGATACGCAGTATTTT	CASLTDTQYF
TRBV9	NA	NA	TRBJ2-1	TGTGCCAGCAGCGTAGGGTGGTTCTCCTACAATGAGCAGTTCTTC	CASSVGWFSYNEQFF